This T cell receptor beta chain was retrieved from a study of control samples from healthy donors and cancer patients. With 7 bases removed from V and 5 bases from J, the gap between germline ends came to 11 bases. The CDR3 extends over 12 amino acids. Per germline, CDR1 MNHEY and CDR2 SVGAGI. Only in-frame clones appear in the TCRdb table, and some are missing; sequencing was by immunoSEQ multiplex PCR. This sample yields approximately 90,000 clones, of which around nine tenths are seen a single time; about 21% belongs to the top ten. The origin of this receptor is a man between 25 and 39 years old in good health. The sequencing sample was made of blood. This rearrangement joins TRBV6-5 to TRBJ1-2; no reliable D call. The CDR3 DNA reads as TGTGCCAGCAACGACGGACGGTATGGCTACACCTTC. Translated: CASNDGRYGYTF.